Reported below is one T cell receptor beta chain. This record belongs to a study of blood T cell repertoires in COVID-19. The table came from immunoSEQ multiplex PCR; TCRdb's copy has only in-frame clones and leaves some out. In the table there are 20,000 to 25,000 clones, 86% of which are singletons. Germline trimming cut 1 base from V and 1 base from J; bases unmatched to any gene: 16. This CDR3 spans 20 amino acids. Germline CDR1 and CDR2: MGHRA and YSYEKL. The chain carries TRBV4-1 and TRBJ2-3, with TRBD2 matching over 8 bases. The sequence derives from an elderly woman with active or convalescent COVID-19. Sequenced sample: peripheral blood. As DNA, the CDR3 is TGCGCCAGCAGCCAAGTTCCTGTCCGGGGGGGAGGCTCTGGCACAGATACGCAGTATTTT. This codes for CASSQVPVRGGGSGTDTQYF.